The rows below give T cell receptor beta chains drawn from one sample of a study of T cell responses to AZD1222 COVID-19 vaccine. Sequencing was performed with immunoSEQ multiplex PCR; in TCRdb, only in-frame clones are kept and a portion is missing. Among 150,000 or so clones listed, about nine tenths were seen once. The sequencing used peripheral blood, collected after recovery from COVID-19. These receptors all come from an adult who had recovered from COVID-19. The CDR3 runs from the conserved cysteine through the conserved F or W. Fields, in order: CDR3 protein, CDR3 DNA, J gene, clone size, V gene, D gene. The D gene is left open where the match is weak. Only part of the rows carry a size: once, few, many, or a class if the clone is expanded.

CDR3aa: CASSYGQGGEKLFF
CDR3nt: TGTGCCAGCAGTTACGGACAGGGAGGGGAAAAACTGTTTTTT
j_gene: TRBJ1-4
abundance: once
v_gene: TRBV6-6
d_gene: TRBD1

CDR3aa: CASSQGQYEQYF
CDR3nt: TGCGCCAGCAGCCAGGGACAGTACGAGCAGTACTTC
j_gene: TRBJ2-7
abundance: .
v_gene: TRBV5-1
d_gene: TRBD1

CDR3aa: CASSFLQYQETQYF
CDR3nt: TGTGCCAGCAGTTTCCTACAGTACCAAGAGACCCAGTACTTC
j_gene: TRBJ2-5
abundance: .
v_gene: TRBV28
d_gene: .

CDR3aa: CASSQVSSGTPSYEQYF
CDR3nt: TGTGCCAGCAGCCAAGTCTCTAGCGGGACTCCGTCCTACGAGCAGTACTTC
j_gene: TRBJ2-7
abundance: .
v_gene: TRBV3-1/TRBV3-2
d_gene: TRBD2

CDR3aa: CASSMTGGNSNQPQHF
CDR3nt: TGTGCCAGCAGCATGACGGGGGGAAATAGCAATCAGCCCCAGCATTTT
j_gene: TRBJ1-5
abundance: .
v_gene: TRBV3-1/TRBV3-2
d_gene: .

CDR3aa: CASSNRQGRFETQYF
CDR3nt: TGTGCCAGCTCAAACCGACAGGGCAGATTTGAGACCCAGTACTTC
j_gene: TRBJ2-5
abundance: once
v_gene: TRBV18
d_gene: TRBD1

CDR3aa: CASSSPTGGNEKLFF
CDR3nt: TGTGCCAGCAGTTCCCCGACAGGGGGTAATGAAAAACTGTTTTTT
j_gene: TRBJ1-4
abundance: few
v_gene: TRBV28
d_gene: TRBD1

CDR3aa: CASSQDVGSGAATDTQYF
CDR3nt: TGTGCCAGCAGCCAAGATGTCGGAAGCGGGGCTGCCACAGATACGCAGTATTTT
j_gene: TRBJ2-3
abundance: .
v_gene: TRBV3-1/TRBV3-2
d_gene: TRBD2

CDR3aa: CASSDRLSEQYF
CDR3nt: TGTGCCAGCAGTGATCGACTAAGCGAGCAGTACTTC
j_gene: TRBJ2-7
abundance: .
v_gene: TRBV6-1
d_gene: .

CDR3aa: CASSGVTTGGLYGYTF
CDR3nt: TGTGCCAGCAGCGGAGTCACAACAGGGGGTCTTTATGGCTACACCTTC
j_gene: TRBJ1-2
abundance: .
v_gene: TRBV9
d_gene: TRBD1

CDR3aa: CASSLFLSQPQHF
CDR3nt: TGTGCCAGCAGCCTATTTCTCAGTCAGCCCCAGCATTTT
j_gene: TRBJ1-5
abundance: .
v_gene: TRBV16
d_gene: .

CDR3aa: CASAGLGLALGAFF
CDR3nt: TGTGCCAGTGCAGGGTTGGGGCTCGCTCTGGGTGCTTTCTTT
j_gene: TRBJ1-1
abundance: .
v_gene: TRBV19
d_gene: .

CDR3aa: CASSIESLAGHNEQFF
CDR3nt: TGTGCCAGTAGTATAGAGTCACTAGCGGGCCACAATGAGCAGTTCTTC
j_gene: TRBJ2-1
abundance: .
v_gene: TRBV19
d_gene: TRBD2

CDR3aa: CASSLLGGPPETQYF
CDR3nt: TGTGCCAGCAGCTTATTGGGGGGCCCACCAGAGACCCAGTACTTC
j_gene: TRBJ2-5
abundance: .
v_gene: TRBV7-7
d_gene: .

CDR3aa: CASSLDSNYGYTF
CDR3nt: TGTGCCAGCAGCCTCGACAGTAACTATGGCTACACCTTC
j_gene: TRBJ1-2
abundance: .
v_gene: TRBV6-2/TRBV6-3
d_gene: .

CDR3aa: CASSLTTASTGELFF
CDR3nt: TGTGCCAGCAGCTTAACCACTGCCAGCACCGGGGAGCTGTTTTTT
j_gene: TRBJ2-2
abundance: .
v_gene: TRBV7-3
d_gene: .

CDR3aa: CASSRTEITEAFF
CDR3nt: TGTGCCAGCAGTAGGACAGAAATCACTGAAGCTTTCTTT
j_gene: TRBJ1-1
abundance: .
v_gene: TRBV6-6
d_gene: .

CDR3aa: CASNSDRNTEAFF
CDR3nt: TGTGCCAGCAATTCGGACCGGAACACTGAAGCTTTCTTT
j_gene: TRBJ1-1
abundance: .
v_gene: TRBV2
d_gene: .

CDR3aa: CASSGGTGTIVSPLHF
CDR3nt: TGTGCCAGCAGCGGAGGGACAGGGACGATAGTATCACCCCTCCACTTT
j_gene: TRBJ1-6
abundance: .
v_gene: TRBV5-4
d_gene: TRBD1

CDR3aa: CASSSTSGGKKTQYF
CDR3nt: TGTGCCAGCAGCTCCACTAGCGGGGGGAAAAAGACCCAGTACTTC
j_gene: TRBJ2-5
abundance: .
v_gene: TRBV2
d_gene: TRBD2

CDR3aa: CASRTGGNSNQPQHF
CDR3nt: TGTGCCAGTAGGACAGGGGGGAATAGCAATCAGCCCCAGCATTTT
j_gene: TRBJ1-5
abundance: .
v_gene: TRBV19
d_gene: TRBD1

CDR3aa: CASLGTGAKNVVNEQFF
CDR3nt: TGTGCCAGCCTCGGGACAGGGGCGAAGAATGTTGTGAATGAGCAGTTCTTC
j_gene: TRBJ2-1
abundance: .
v_gene: TRBV7-9
d_gene: TRBD1

CDR3aa: CASSLGNQETQYF
CDR3nt: TGTGCCAGCAGCTTAGGGAACCAAGAGACCCAGTACTTC
j_gene: TRBJ2-5
abundance: .
v_gene: TRBV11-3
d_gene: .

CDR3aa: CASSEGYGYTF
CDR3nt: TGTGCCAGCAGCGAGGGCTATGGCTACACCTTC
j_gene: TRBJ1-2
abundance: .
v_gene: TRBV7-2
d_gene: .

CDR3aa: CASSSGGRSSYGYTF
CDR3nt: TGTGCCAGCAGTTCTGGGGGGCGATCTAGCTATGGCTACACCTTC
j_gene: TRBJ1-2
abundance: .
v_gene: TRBV6-6
d_gene: .

CDR3aa: CASSLPPGTGWGYTF
CDR3nt: TGTGCCAGCAGCTTACCACCGGGGACAGGGTGGGGCTACACCTTC
j_gene: TRBJ1-2
abundance: .
v_gene: TRBV7-2
d_gene: TRBD1

CDR3aa: CASSEYSPTRMDTDTQYF
CDR3nt: TGTGCCAGCAGTGAATATTCCCCGACACGGATGGACACAGATACGCAGTATTTT
j_gene: TRBJ2-3
abundance: .
v_gene: TRBV25-1
d_gene: .

CDR3aa: CASSLSRTANTGELFF
CDR3nt: TGTGCCAGCAGCTTAAGCAGGACAGCGAACACCGGGGAGCTGTTTTTT
j_gene: TRBJ2-2
abundance: .
v_gene: TRBV7-6
d_gene: .

CDR3aa: CASSWEGGELFF
CDR3nt: TGTGCCAGCAGCTGGGAAGGCGGGGAGCTGTTTTTT
j_gene: TRBJ2-2
abundance: few
v_gene: TRBV5-6
d_gene: .

CDR3aa: CSVVAGETQYF
CDR3nt: TGCAGCGTTGTTGCAGGCGAGACCCAGTACTTC
j_gene: TRBJ2-5
abundance: .
v_gene: TRBV29-1
d_gene: .

CDR3aa: CASSPRQGQDQPQHF
CDR3nt: TGCGCCAGCAGCCCCCGACAGGGGCAGGATCAGCCCCAGCATTTT
j_gene: TRBJ1-5
abundance: .
v_gene: TRBV4-1
d_gene: TRBD1

CDR3aa: CASSLTQGAAADTQYF
CDR3nt: TGTGCCAGCAGCTTGACGCAGGGAGCTGCGGCAGATACGCAGTATTTT
j_gene: TRBJ2-3
abundance: .
v_gene: TRBV5-4
d_gene: .

CDR3aa: CASSPQGNEQFF
CDR3nt: TGTGCCAGCAGCCCCCAGGGAAATGAGCAGTTCTTC
j_gene: TRBJ2-1
abundance: .
v_gene: TRBV4-2
d_gene: .

CDR3aa: CASSSRWDTEAFF
CDR3nt: TGTGCCAGCAGCTCTCGATGGGACACTGAAGCTTTCTTT
j_gene: TRBJ1-1
abundance: .
v_gene: TRBV11-3
d_gene: .

CDR3aa: CSVGYRGNEKLFF
CDR3nt: TGCAGCGTTGGGTACAGGGGTAATGAAAAACTGTTTTTT
j_gene: TRBJ1-4
abundance: .
v_gene: TRBV29-1
d_gene: TRBD1

CDR3aa: CASSPLKGLGNEKLFF
CDR3nt: TGTGCCAGCTCACCATTGAAGGGGTTAGGAAATGAAAAACTGTTTTTT
j_gene: TRBJ1-4
abundance: .
v_gene: TRBV18
d_gene: .

CDR3aa: CASSGGSVSRSYNSPLHF
CDR3nt: TGTGCCAGTAGTGGCGGTTCCGTATCCCGCTCCTATAATTCACCCCTCCACTTT
j_gene: TRBJ1-6
abundance: .
v_gene: TRBV19
d_gene: .

CDR3aa: CASSLADRTAFF
CDR3nt: TGTGCCAGCAGCTTAGCCGACAGGACAGCTTTCTTT
j_gene: TRBJ1-1
abundance: .
v_gene: TRBV7-9
d_gene: .

CDR3aa: CASSGQGWGGELFF
CDR3nt: TGTGCCAGCAGTGGACAGGGTTGGGGCGGGGAGCTGTTTTTT
j_gene: TRBJ2-2
abundance: .
v_gene: TRBV2
d_gene: TRBD1

CDR3aa: CASSPRQGRGYTF
CDR3nt: TGTGCCAGTAGTCCCCGACAGGGTAGAGGCTACACCTTC
j_gene: TRBJ1-2
abundance: .
v_gene: TRBV19
d_gene: TRBD1

CDR3aa: CAISDPGNSYEQYF
CDR3nt: TGTGCCATCAGTGACCCAGGGAACTCCTACGAGCAGTACTTC
j_gene: TRBJ2-7
abundance: .
v_gene: TRBV10-3
d_gene: .

CDR3aa: CATSAGETQYF
CDR3nt: TGTGCCACCTCCGCCGGGGAGACCCAGTACTTC
j_gene: TRBJ2-5
abundance: .
v_gene: TRBV24-1
d_gene: .

CDR3aa: CASSSSGGANVLTF
CDR3nt: TGTGCCAGCAGCTCCTCCGGGGGGGCCAACGTCCTGACTTTC
j_gene: TRBJ2-6
abundance: .
v_gene: TRBV14
d_gene: .

CDR3aa: CSASKGLGEDTQYF
CDR3nt: TGCAGTGCTAGTAAGGGACTAGGGGAAGATACGCAGTATTTT
j_gene: TRBJ2-3
abundance: .
v_gene: TRBV20-1
d_gene: TRBD2

CDR3aa: CASSLQGMNTEAFF
CDR3nt: TGTGCCAGCAGCTTACAGGGGATGAACACTGAAGCTTTCTTT
j_gene: TRBJ1-1
abundance: .
v_gene: TRBV2
d_gene: TRBD1

CDR3aa: CASSQLQGKTQYF
CDR3nt: TGTGCCAGCAGCCAACTACAGGGAAAGACCCAGTACTTC
j_gene: TRBJ2-5
abundance: .
v_gene: TRBV14
d_gene: .

CDR3aa: CATSDLRGKFYGYTF
CDR3nt: TGTGCCACCAGTGATTTGCGGGGGAAATTCTATGGCTACACCTTC
j_gene: TRBJ1-2
abundance: once
v_gene: TRBV24-1
d_gene: .

CDR3aa: CASSTSDRGEMSTEAFF
CDR3nt: TGTGCCAGCAGCACCTCCGACAGGGGGGAAATGAGCACTGAAGCTTTCTTT
j_gene: TRBJ1-1
abundance: once
v_gene: TRBV9
d_gene: TRBD1

CDR3aa: CASSRDRIYEQYF
CDR3nt: TGCGCCAGCAGCCGCGACAGGATCTACGAGCAGTACTTC
j_gene: TRBJ2-7
abundance: .
v_gene: TRBV5-1
d_gene: .

CDR3aa: CSVGGQGYGYTF
CDR3nt: TGCAGCGTTGGGGGACAGGGCTATGGCTACACCTTC
j_gene: TRBJ1-2
abundance: .
v_gene: TRBV29-1
d_gene: TRBD1

CDR3aa: CASSYWGGTEAFF
CDR3nt: TGTGCCAGCAGTTACTGGGGTGGAACTGAAGCTTTCTTT
j_gene: TRBJ1-1
abundance: .
v_gene: TRBV6-5
d_gene: .

CDR3aa: CSAREDVAGFF
CDR3nt: TGCAGTGCTAGAGAAGATGTTGCTGGTTTCTTT
j_gene: TRBJ1-1
abundance: .
v_gene: TRBV20-1
d_gene: .

CDR3aa: CASSQGSAGTEAFF
CDR3nt: TGTGCCAGCTCACAGGGATCTGCGGGCACTGAAGCTTTCTTT
j_gene: TRBJ1-1
abundance: .
v_gene: TRBV18
d_gene: .

CDR3aa: CASSLASGRVDTQYF
CDR3nt: TGTGCCAGCAGCTTAGCTAGCGGGAGAGTAGATACGCAGTATTTT
j_gene: TRBJ2-3
abundance: .
v_gene: TRBV5-4
d_gene: TRBD2